This TCR beta chain emerged from a study of T cell responses to AZD1222 COVID-19 vaccine. Germline V lookup: CDR1 LNHNV, CDR2 YYDKDF (reference sequence). This CDR3 is built from 15 residues. The ends lost 1 base at V and 7 bases at J; junction bases unmatched: 8. Study outcomes and limitations: Increases in Spike-specific TCR breadth and depth were seen after two AZD1222 doses. Only a handful of AZD1222 recipients, more than five in all, had baseline seropositivity. Repertoire sampling happened only post peak T cell response.

Sequenced by immunoSEQ multiplex PCR; TCRdb stores in-frame clones only, minus some. Among 130,000 or so clones, approximately 93% were seen once, and the ten largest hold about 0.91%. For this clone: Its antigen is undetermined.

The chain carries TRBV15 and TRBJ2-7; the match to TRBD1 covers 9 bases. Here the sequenced sample was peripheral blood, taken on day 0 of AZD1222 vaccination. This clonotype was sampled from an adult in good health. The CDR3 DNA reads as TGTGCCACCAGCAGAGCAATAGGACAGGGGTGGGAGCAGTACTTC. Translation: CATSRAIGQGWEQYF.